This TCR beta chain was retrieved from a study of T cell repertoires in cytomegalovirus infection. MiXCR, run by TCRdb on the reads, gives a single entry per CDR3 protein. The data contain approximately 260,000 distinct CDR3 sequences, 20% to 25% of them singletons. For this clonotype: Its specificity is not known.

The CDR3 runs to 15 residues. The V and J ends lost 3 bases and 6 bases, in that order; junction bases with no gene match: 3. The chain carries TRBV12-3 or TRBV12-4 and TRBJ2-1; 12 bases fit TRBD2. The source material was cultured PBMCs, sampled from culture after CMV antigen stimulation. This receptor was identified in a human donor in good health (CMV status not recorded). Some clones in this sample may be carry-over from other donors' samples. CDR3 DNA sequence: TGTGCCAGCAGTTTCGGACTAGCGGGAAGCAATGAGCAGTTCTTC. Amino acids: CASSFGLAGSNEQFF.